This T cell receptor (beta chain) was identified in a study of blood T cell repertoires in COVID-19. For the study at large: Samples taken during acute and convalescent COVID-19 were collected in the United States, Italy and Spain. PBMCs, B-cell-depleted T cells, or T cells were the source of the cDNA or gDNA that made up the material.

Authors' processing steps: Reference gene primer amplification yielded estimated nucleated cell counts. Profiled with immunoSEQ multiplex PCR; TCRdb holds only in-frame clones, not every one. The D gene and trimming were derived from the DNA, and the V and J assignments and clone size from that table. Of about 46,000 clones in the sample, approximately 83% were seen once. In Seattle, patients joined the study during active infection and were tracked longitudinally. CDR1 PRHDT and CDR2 FYEKMQ come from the germline V gene (reference sequence). CDR3 size: 16 residues. Trimming left V 5 bases short and J 1 base short, with 18 bases between.

The specimen was peripheral blood. The chain recombines TRBV13 with TRBJ2-7; no definite D call. The origin of this receptor is a woman at least 80 years old with COVID-19, enrolled during active disease. Here the CDR3 reads CASSPPRSSGSYEQYF. In nucleotides, the CDR3 is TGTGCCAGCAGCCCTCCTAGGTCTAGTGGTTCCTACGAGCAGTACTTC.